One sample yielded the 29 T cell receptor beta chains listed below, sequenced in a study of cytomegalovirus exposure and HLA in healthy donors. Vbeta (60) and Jbeta (13) primers were used in the PCR. Here immunoSEQ multiplex PCR was the method, and the copy in TCRdb shows in-frame clones only, minus some. The sample yields hundreds of thousands of clones, about 80% seen once. Sequenced sample: PBMCs. These receptors were collected from a male donor in good health and CMV-seronegative.

The rearrangement joins TRBV7-9 to TRBJ1-6; D is perhaps TRBD1 (6 bases). Trimming removed 5 bases from V and 10 bases from J, with 24 bases in between. This CDR3 comprises 17 residues. CDR1 is SEHNR, CDR2 FQNEAQ, per germline (reference sequence). This CDR3 reads CASSPIISRRGNSPLHF. The CDR3 bases are TGTGCCAGCAGCCCCATTATAAGTCGTAGGGGGAACTCACCCCTCCACTTT.

The V and J genes are TRBV7-9 and TRBJ2-1, with 7 bases aligning to TRBD2. The germline V gene encodes CDR1 SEHNR and CDR2 FQNEAQ (reference sequence). The CDR3 has 15 residues. The junction had 6 bases not matched to a gene; V was cut back by 1 base and J by 6 bases. DNA of the CDR3: TGTGCCAGCAGCTTAGGACTAGCTACCTCCAATGAGCAGTTCTTC. As protein: CASSLGLATSNEQFF.

The CDR3, as DNA: TGTGCCAGCAGCTTAGCACCCTCAGGGATGGGGCCCTACTTC. It encodes CASSLAPSGMGPYF. V gene TRBV11-1 combines with J gene TRBJ2-7; TRBD1 is a possible D gene (5 bases). Trimming shortened V by 0 bases and J by 13 bases, and 19 bases separated the two germline ends. The CDR3 runs 14 residues. The germline V gene encodes CDR1 SGHAT and CDR2 FQDESV (reference sequence).

The chain carries TRBV7-7 and TRBJ1-5; 9 bases line up with TRBD1. The CDR3 runs to 16 residues. The J segment lost 4 bases and the V segment lost 0 bases, leaving 4 bases of the junction unmatched. Germline V gives CDR1 SSHAT, CDR2 FNYEAQ (reference sequence). The CDR3 DNA reads TGTGCCAGCAGCTTAGCGGGGGACAGGGAAAATCAGCCCCAGCATTTT. This translates into CASSLAGDRENQPQHF.

This clone occurred once. The V gene is TRBV2, the J gene TRBJ2-3, with 8 bases aligning to TRBD1. After removal of 6 bases from V and 4 bases from J, the junction contained 9 bases not matched to a gene. CDR1 and CDR2 (germline): SNHLY, FYNNEI. CDR3 length: 15 amino acids. CDR3 DNA sequence: TGTGCCAGCAGGGGGGACAGGTCCCCCTCAGATACGCAGTATTTT. This gives the protein CASRGDRSPSDTQYF.

The chain has TRBV28 and TRBJ1-5, with TRBD1 matching over 10 bases. This CDR3 spans 16 amino acids. CDR1 and CDR2 from the germline V gene are MDHEN and SYDVKM. V was pared by 5 bases and J by 5 bases, with 9 bases of the junction left unmatched. Here the CDR3 DNA reads TGTGCCAGCAGTCCAAACCGGGACAGGGGAGATCAGCCCCAGCATTTT. This codes for CASSPNRDRGDQPQHF.

The gene calls are TRBV7-9 and TRBJ1-1; D unclear. V was cut by 1 base and J by 0 bases, with 9 bases left in between. The length of the CDR3 is 15 residues. Germline V lookup: CDR1 SEHNR, CDR2 FQNEAQ (reference sequence). The chain's CDR3 is CASSLERGMNTEAFF. CDR3 DNA: TGTGCCAGCAGCTTAGAGCGGGGTATGAACACTGAAGCTTTCTTT.

The chain carries TRBV9 and TRBJ2-7; the match to TRBD1 covers 7 bases. J was trimmed by 2 bases and V by 0 bases; bases with no gene match: 2. The CDR3 runs to 14 residues. Germline V gene sequence: CDR1 SGDLS, CDR2 YYNGEE. Here the CDR3 reads CASSVVGQAYEQYF. The CDR3 bases are TGTGCCAGCAGCGTAGTAGGACAGGCCTACGAGCAGTACTTC.

This clone showed up just a few times. This rearrangement joins TRBV6-5 to TRBJ1-1, with D maybe TRBD1 (6 bases). Germline lookup yields CDR1 MNHEY and CDR2 SVGAGI. The CDR3 runs to 15 residues. V lost 5 bases, J lost 1 base, and 14 bases lay in between. In DNA, the CDR3 is TGTGCCAGCAGTGGCACCGGGACACAGAACACTGAAGCTTTCTTT. Translated, it gives CASSGTGTQNTEAFF.

The genes are TRBV6-5 and TRBJ1-1, with D perhaps matching TRBD1 (6 bases). V was cut by 5 bases and J by 5 bases, with 18 bases left in between. The germline CDR1 and CDR2 sequences are MNHEY and SVGAGI. CDR3 length: 15 residues. The CDR3 DNA reads as TGTGCCAGCAGTCAACCGGGGGGGCGAGGTACTGAAGCTTTCTTT. It codes for CASSQPGGRGTEAFF.

The chain combines TRBV29-1 with TRBJ2-7; 8 bases agree with TRBD2. The ends lost 0 bases at V and 3 bases at J; junction bases unmatched: 7. CDR3 size: 15 residues. Germline V gene data show CDR1 as SQVTM and CDR2 as ANQGSEA. As DNA, the CDR3 is TGCAGCGTTGAAGAAGGGTTAGCGGGGAACTACGAGCAGTACTTC. Its translation: CSVEEGLAGNYEQYF.

The rearrangement joins TRBV23-1 to TRBJ1-4, with no clear D. Being an ORF, TRBV23-1 has a function that is uncertain. This CDR3 is built from 11 residues. V lost 9 bases, J lost 6 bases, and 8 bases lay in between. CDR3 protein: CASHSHEKLFF. The CDR3 coding sequence is TGCGCCAGTCACTCTCATGAAAAACTGTTTTTT.

The chain is built from TRBV7-8 and TRBJ1-1, with a weak D call TRBD1 (5 bases). This CDR3 is built from 11 residues. Germline V gives CDR1 SGHVS, CDR2 FQNEAQ. Trimming stripped 5 bases from V and 9 bases from J, with 10 bases between. CDR3 amino acids: CASSKDIKAFF. The DNA for the CDR3 is TGTGCCAGCAGCAAGGACATTAAAGCTTTCTTT.

The chain is built from TRBV7-8 and TRBJ2-5; TRBD2 matches at 8 bases. Germline values: CDR1 SGHVS, CDR2 FQNEAQ. The CDR3 runs to 15 residues. The V gene end was trimmed by 5 bases and the J gene end by 4 bases; junction bases not matched to a gene: 9. The CDR3 DNA reads TGTGCCAGCAGCCCGATGACGGGGGGGGGAGAGACCCAGTACTTC. This encodes CASSPMTGGGETQYF.

This clone appeared once. V usage is TRBV7-9 and J usage is TRBJ2-7; TRBD2 matches at 9 bases. Germline lookup yields CDR1 SEHNR and CDR2 FQNEAQ (reference sequence). This CDR3 has 13 amino acids. The V segment lost 6 bases and the J segment 5 bases; nucleotides outside the gene matches: 5. The CDR3 here is CASRGGGDDEQYF. The CDR3 coding sequence is TGTGCCAGCAGGGGCGGGGGGGACGACGAGCAGTACTTC.

The chain carries TRBV7-3 and TRBJ2-7; possibly TRBD2 for D (5 bases). The CDR3 sequence is 15 residues long. Trimming removed 5 bases at V and 6 bases at J, with 20 bases between. CDR1 is SGHTA, CDR2 FQGTGA, per germline. The CDR3 here is CASSTQIVGRAEQYF. The CDR3, as DNA: TGTGCCAGCAGCACCCAAATTGTAGGGCGGGCCGAGCAGTACTTC.

This clone has more than one count but fewer than ten. The J gene is TRBJ2-7, the V gene TRBV23-1; 7 bases map to TRBD2. TRBV23-1 carries the ORF label, with uncertain function. J lost 4 bases, V lost 10 bases, and 10 bases had no gene match. The CDR3 has 13 amino acids. The CDR3 is CATSGRRAYEQYF. CDR3 nucleotides: TGCGCCACTTCCGGGAGGAGGGCATACGAGCAGTACTTC.

The chain recombines TRBV30 with TRBJ1-1; the match to TRBD1 covers 8 bases. Losses at the gene ends were 3 bases for V and 5 bases for J; bases not matched to a gene: 5. The CDR3 is made up of 13 amino acids. Germline V gene lookup returns CDR1 GTSNPN and CDR2 SVGIG (reference sequence). CDR3 DNA sequence: TGTGCCTGGAGCGCAGGGGGCTTAACTGAAGCTTTCTTT. Protein product: CAWSAGGLTEAFF.

Note on this clone: Distinct nucleotide sequences in the sample also encode this CDR3. The chain combines TRBV27 with TRBJ1-2; possible D gene TRBD1, 6 bases. The CDR3 spans 13 residues. V was clipped by 3 bases and J by 4 bases, with 9 bases between them. Germline loops: CDR1 MNHEY, CDR2 SMNVEV (reference sequence). CDR3 nucleotides: TGTGCCAGCAGTTTGACAGGCGGCTATGGCTACACCTTC. Translation gives CASSLTGGYGYTF.

The gene calls are TRBV11-2 and TRBJ2-5; 7 positions match TRBD2. V was clipped by 5 bases and J by 5 bases; unmatched bases: 11. The CDR3 totals 15 residues. Germline assignment: CDR1 SGHAT and CDR2 FQNNGV. The CDR3 loop reads CASSPWRGRMETQYF. CDR3 DNA sequence: TGTGCCAGCAGCCCATGGCGGGGGAGGATGGAGACCCAGTACTTC. The whole variable domain, remainder taken from reference TRBV11-2 and TRBJ2-5, is EAGVAQSPRYKIIEKRQSVAFWCNPISGHATLYWYQQILGQGPKLLIQFQNNGVVDDSQLPKDRFSAERLKGVDSTLKIQPAKLEDSAVYLCASSPWRGRMETQYFGPGTRLLVL.

Written as DNA, the CDR3 is TGCGCCAGCAGCTGGGGGGACCCGCCCTACGAGCAGTACTTC. Residues: CASSWGDPPYEQYF. The chain links TRBV5-1 to TRBJ2-5, with D perhaps TRBD2 (6 bases). The last part of the DNA fits TRBJ2-7 better; the J call may be wrong. CDR1 and CDR2 (germline): SGHRS, YFSETQ. This CDR3 contains 14 residues.

The V call is TRBV10-3, the J call TRBJ1-2; D is perhaps TRBD1 (6 bases). V was trimmed by 7 bases and J by 4 bases, leaving 16 bases between them. The CDR3 consists of 14 residues. Per the germline V gene, CDR1 is ENHRY and CDR2 is SYGVKD. The CDR3 here is CAIMGEGGFYGYTF. The CDR3 bases are TGTGCCATCATGGGAGAGGGGGGGTTCTATGGCTACACCTTC.

J is TRBJ2-2 and V is TRBV11-2; 8 nucleotides match TRBD1. Trimming cost V 5 bases and J 7 bases; bases outside gene matches: 9. Germline values: CDR1 SGHAT, CDR2 FQNNGV. The CDR3 length is 15 residues. CDR3 DNA sequence: TGTGCCAGCAGCCGCAGGGGGCGCGGCGGCGGGGAGCTGTTTTTT. This sequence encodes CASSRRGRGGGELFF. Combining the CDR3 with reference TRBV11-2 and TRBJ2-2 gives the whole variable domain EAGVAQSPRYKIIEKRQSVAFWCNPISGHATLYWYQQILGQGPKLLIQFQNNGVVDDSQLPKDRFSAERLKGVDSTLKIQPAKLEDSAVYLCASSRRGRGGGELFFGEGSRLTVL.

The chain has TRBV11-2 and TRBJ2-2, with 14 bases aligning to TRBD2. J lost 6 bases, V lost 5 bases, and 11 bases had no gene match. Germline values: CDR1 SGHAT, CDR2 FQNNGV. This CDR3 region has 18 residues. CDR3 DNA: TGTGCCAGCAGCGCCCGACTAGCGGGGGGGCCTTGGGCCGGGGAGCTGTTTTTT. Amino acids: CASSARLAGGPWAGELFF.

The chain employs TRBV5-6 and TRBJ2-4; perhaps TRBD2 as D (5 bases). Germline V gene sequence: CDR1 SGHDT, CDR2 YYEEEE. This CDR3 region has 14 residues. With 4 bases removed from V and 1 base from J, the gap between germline ends came to 9 bases. Here the CDR3 reads CASSVTGAKNIQYF. CDR3 sequence (DNA): TGTGCCAGCAGCGTGACGGGGGCCAAAAACATTCAGTACTTC.

The rearrangement joins TRBV12-2 to TRBJ1-1; the D call of TRBD1 is as the table states it, not checked on the DNA. TRBV12-2 is reported as a pseudogene. There are 18 residues in the CDR3. CDR3 bases: TGTGCAAGTCGCTCACTTGAGAGCCGGACAGGAGTGAACACTGAAGCTTTCTTT. Translating gives CASRSLESRTGVNTEAFF.

J is TRBJ1-2 and V is TRBV6-5; D is perhaps TRBD1 (5 bases). The ends were cut back, 4 bases at V and 6 bases at J, with 12 bases in the middle. The CDR3 loop spans 13 amino acids. Germline V gene data show CDR1 as MNHEY and CDR2 as SVGAGI. For the CDR3, the DNA is TGTGCCAGCAGTTCGTTCTTCAGGGATGGCTACACCTTC. Translation: CASSSFFRDGYTF.

This chain uses TRBV5-6 with TRBJ2-7, with 8 nucleotides matching TRBD2. J gave up 2 bases and V 5 bases, and 6 bases lay outside the gene matches. Germline V lookup: CDR1 SGHDT, CDR2 YYEEEE. The CDR3 runs 14 residues. For the CDR3, the DNA is TGTGCCAGCAGACCCCGGGGACTAGCCTACGAGCAGTACTTC. Translating it yields CASRPRGLAYEQYF.

This clone showed up just a few times. The chain combines TRBV29-1 with TRBJ2-2; 10 bases align to TRBD2. The germline gives CDR1 SQVTM, CDR2 ANQGSEA. With 6 bases clipped from V and 7 bases from J, the junction kept 5 bases outside the gene matches. The CDR3 length is 13 residues. This chain's CDR3 is CSVLRLAGGELFF. The CDR3 DNA is TGCAGCGTATTGAGACTAGCGGGCGGGGAGCTGTTTTTT.